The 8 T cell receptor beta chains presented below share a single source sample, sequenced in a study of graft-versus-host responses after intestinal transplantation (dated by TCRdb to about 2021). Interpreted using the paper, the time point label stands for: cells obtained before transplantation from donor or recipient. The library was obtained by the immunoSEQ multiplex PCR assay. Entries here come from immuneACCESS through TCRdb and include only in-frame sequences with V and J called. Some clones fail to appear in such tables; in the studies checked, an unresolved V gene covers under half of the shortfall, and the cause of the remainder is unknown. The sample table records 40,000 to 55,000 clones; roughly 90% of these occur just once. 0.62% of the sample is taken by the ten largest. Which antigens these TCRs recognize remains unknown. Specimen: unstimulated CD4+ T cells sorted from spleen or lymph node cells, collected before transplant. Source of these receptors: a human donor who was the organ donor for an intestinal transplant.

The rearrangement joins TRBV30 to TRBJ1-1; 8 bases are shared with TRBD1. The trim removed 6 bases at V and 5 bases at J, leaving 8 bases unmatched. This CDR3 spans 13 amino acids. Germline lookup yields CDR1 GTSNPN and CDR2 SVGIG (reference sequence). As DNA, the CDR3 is TGTGCCTGCGCAGGGGGCAAATTAACTGAAGCTTTCTTT. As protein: CACAGGKLTEAFF.

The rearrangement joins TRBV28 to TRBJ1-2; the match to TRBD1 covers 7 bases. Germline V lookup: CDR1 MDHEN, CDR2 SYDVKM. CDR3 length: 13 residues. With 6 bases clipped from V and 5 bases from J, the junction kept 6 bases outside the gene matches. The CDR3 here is CASSRDSQYGYTF. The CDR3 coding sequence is TGTGCCAGCAGCCGGGACAGCCAATATGGCTACACCTTC.

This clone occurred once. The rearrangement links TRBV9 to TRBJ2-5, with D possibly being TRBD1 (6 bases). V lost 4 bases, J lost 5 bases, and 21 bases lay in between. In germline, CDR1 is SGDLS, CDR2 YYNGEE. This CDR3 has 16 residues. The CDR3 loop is CASSPQDRPSWETQYF. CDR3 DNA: TGTGCCAGCAGCCCCCAGGACAGACCTTCGTGGGAGACCCAGTACTTC.

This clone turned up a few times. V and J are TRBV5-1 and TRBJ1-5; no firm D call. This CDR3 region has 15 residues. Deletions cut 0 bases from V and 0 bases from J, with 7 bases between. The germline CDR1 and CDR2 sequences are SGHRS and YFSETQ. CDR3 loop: CASSLVGDSNQPQHF. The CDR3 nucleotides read TGCGCCAGCAGCTTGGTCGGGGATAGCAATCAGCCCCAGCATTTT.

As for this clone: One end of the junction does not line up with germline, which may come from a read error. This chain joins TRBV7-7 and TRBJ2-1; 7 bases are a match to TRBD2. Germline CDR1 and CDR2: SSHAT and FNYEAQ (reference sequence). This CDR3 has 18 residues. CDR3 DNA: TGTGCTAGCAGCTTGGGGGGAGCGGGGCGAAGCTCCTACAATGAGCAGTTCTTC. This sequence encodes CASSLGGAGRSSYNEQFF.

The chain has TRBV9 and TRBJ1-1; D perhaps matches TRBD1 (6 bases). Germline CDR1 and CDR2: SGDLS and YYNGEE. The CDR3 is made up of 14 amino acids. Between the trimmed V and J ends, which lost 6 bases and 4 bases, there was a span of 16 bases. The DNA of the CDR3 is TGTGCCAGCACCCAGGCGGGGGCAGGCACTGAAGCTTTCTTT. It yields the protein CASTQAGAGTEAFF.

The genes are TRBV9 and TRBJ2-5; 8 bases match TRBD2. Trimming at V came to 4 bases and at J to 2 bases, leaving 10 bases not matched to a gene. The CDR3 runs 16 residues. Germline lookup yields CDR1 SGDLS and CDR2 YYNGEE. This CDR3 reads CASSPAGGRPQETQYF. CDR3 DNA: TGTGCCAGCAGCCCCGCGGGGGGCCGCCCACAAGAGACCCAGTACTTC. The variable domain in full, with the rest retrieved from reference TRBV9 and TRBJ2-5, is DSGVTQTPKHLITATGQRVTLRCSPRSGDLSVYWYQQSLDQGLQFLIQYYNGEERAKGNILERFSAQQFPDLHSELNLSSLELGDSALYFCASSPAGGRPQETQYFGPGTRLLVL.

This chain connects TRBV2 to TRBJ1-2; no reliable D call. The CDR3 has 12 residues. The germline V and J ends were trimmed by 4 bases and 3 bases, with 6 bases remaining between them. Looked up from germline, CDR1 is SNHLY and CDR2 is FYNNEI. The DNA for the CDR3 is TGTGCCAGCAGTGGCCGGGACTATGGCTACACCTTC. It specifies CASSGRDYGYTF.